This entry lists 28 T cell receptor beta chains sequenced from one sample in a study of long-term antiretroviral therapy in people with HIV. Runs used v3.0 of the immunoSEQ assay and were done at survey level. Repertoires were generated with immunoSEQ multiplex PCR, while TCRdb's copy carries only in-frame clones and drops some. The sample includes over 25,000 clones, roughly 88% of them seen just once. The material sequenced was unsorted PBMCs, taken 0.5 years after starting antiretroviral therapy. These receptors were taken from a woman under 30 with HIV.

A word on this clone: One end of the junction does not line up with germline, which may come from a read error. The chain carries TRBV7-9 and TRBJ2-1; weak D call: TRBD2 (5 bases). The germline gives CDR1 SEHNR, CDR2 FQNEAQ (reference sequence). The length of the CDR3 is 12 residues. CDR3 region: CASSGETKRGLF. CDR3 nucleotide sequence: TGTGCCAGCAGCGGCGAGACTAAACGAGGCCTCTTC.

The rearrangement links TRBV4-1 to TRBJ1-1; D call uncertain. The CDR3 extends over 12 amino acids. Between the trimmed V and J ends, which lost 0 bases and 7 bases, there was a span of 6 bases. The V gene's germline CDR1 is MGHRA and CDR2 YSYEKL. CDR3 DNA sequence: TGCGCCAGCAGCCAAGAATTTGATGAAGCTTTCTTT. This translates into CASSQEFDEAFF.

This sequence joins TRBV13 and TRBJ2-1, with TRBD2 matching over 8 bases. CDR3 length: 17 residues. Germline V gene data show CDR1 as PRHDT and CDR2 as FYEKMQ (reference sequence). The trim removed 5 bases at V and 6 bases at J, leaving 15 bases unmatched. The CDR3: CASSPRGERESPNEQFF. The CDR3 DNA reads TGTGCCAGCAGCCCTCGGGGGGAGCGGGAGAGTCCCAATGAGCAGTTCTTC.

This clone was counted a single time. J is TRBJ2-1 and V is TRBV18, with 7 bases identical to TRBD2. The CDR3 covers 12 residues. Germline CDR1 KGHSH, CDR2 LQKENI. The trim removed 3 bases at V and 13 bases at J, leaving 6 bases unmatched. In DNA, the CDR3 is TGTGCCAGCTCACCGGCCCGACTAGCCCAGTTCTTC. Residues: CASSPARLAQFF. Combining the CDR3 with reference TRBV18 and TRBJ2-1 gives the whole variable domain NAGVMQNPRHLVRRRGQEARLRCSPMKGHSHVYWYRQLPEEGLKFMVYLQKENIIDESGMPKERFSAEFPKEGPSILRIQQVVRGDSAAYFCASSPARLAQFFGPGTRLTVL.

This clone has only a few counts. This chain uses TRBV2 with TRBJ2-7, with 7 bases identical to TRBD1. The CDR3 length is 14 residues. The germline V gene encodes CDR1 SNHLY and CDR2 FYNNEI. With 4 bases clipped from V and 3 bases from J, the junction kept 6 bases outside the gene matches. In DNA form, the CDR3 reads TGTGCCAGCAGTGGAACAGGGGTGGGCTACGAGCAGTACTTC. Protein sequence: CASSGTGVGYEQYF.

V is TRBV4-3 and J is TRBJ2-1, with D uncertain. Trimming cost V 1 base and J 1 base, with 11 bases left between them. The CDR3 length is 16 residues. CDR1 is LGHNA and CDR2 is YSLEER in the germline V gene. The DNA for the CDR3 is TGCGCCAGCAGCCAAGGTGACACCCCATCCTACAATGAGCAGTTCTTC. This gives the protein CASSQGDTPSYNEQFF.

V usage is TRBV5-1 and J usage is TRBJ2-6, with TRBD2 matching 12 bases. The CDR3 consists of 19 residues. Per the germline V gene, CDR1 is SGHRS and CDR2 is YFSETQ. The V gene end was trimmed by 3 bases and the J gene end by 0 bases; junction bases not matched to a gene: 7. CDR3 region: CASSYAGLAGSSGANVLTF. The CDR3 DNA follows: TGCGCCAGCAGCTATGCGGGACTAGCGGGCAGCTCTGGGGCCAACGTCCTGACTTTC.

The chain combines TRBV6-5 with TRBJ1-3; D gene uncertain. This CDR3 has 15 residues. The germline V gene has CDR1 MNHEY and CDR2 SVGAGI. V was pared by 3 bases and J by 2 bases, with 11 bases between. The CDR3 DNA reads TGTGCCAGCAGTTATGGGCCGGCCCCTGGAAACACCATATATTTT. Encoded protein: CASSYGPAPGNTIYF.

The chain is built from TRBV5-6 and TRBJ1-1; D may be TRBD1 (5 bases). The CDR3 spans 15 residues. Germline assignment: CDR1 SGHDT and CDR2 YYEEEE. The ends were cut back, 4 bases at V and 2 bases at J, with 15 bases in the middle. CDR3 loop: CASSRGGDVNTEAFF. The CDR3 DNA reads as TGTGCCAGCAGCCGCGGGGGGGACGTAAACACTGAAGCTTTCTTT. Full variable domain (rest looked up from reference TRBV5-6 and TRBJ1-1): DAGVTQSPTHLIKTRGQQVTLRCSPKSGHDTVSWYQQALGQGPQFIFQYYEEEERQRGNFPDRFSGHQFPNYSSELNVNALLLGDSALYLCASSRGGDVNTEAFFGQGTRLTVV.

V is TRBV10-3 and J is TRBJ1-3; TRBD1 is a possible D gene (5 bases). The CDR3 covers 15 residues. The V end was cut by 7 bases, the J end by 0 bases, with 13 bases between. Looked up from germline, CDR1 is ENHRY and CDR2 is SYGVKD. The CDR3 reads CAINPTGISGNTIYF. In DNA, the CDR3 is TGTGCCATCAATCCCACAGGTATCTCTGGAAACACCATATATTTT.

J is TRBJ2-6 and V is TRBV7-6; 10 nucleotides align to TRBD2. The ends lost 2 bases at V and 2 bases at J; junction bases unmatched: 9. The germline CDR1 and CDR2 sequences are SGHVS and FNYEAQ. CDR3 length equals 19 residues. As DNA, the CDR3 is TGTGCCAGCAGCTTACTCCCTAGCGGGAGATTGGCTGGGGCCAACGTCCTGACTTTC. This encodes CASSLLPSGRLAGANVLTF.

The chain joins TRBV7-2 to TRBJ2-1, with 7 positions matching TRBD1. Germline V gene lookup returns CDR1 SGHTA and CDR2 FQGNSA. The CDR3 has 19 amino acids. The V gene end was trimmed by 5 bases and the J gene end by 4 bases; junction bases not matched to a gene: 20. The CDR3 DNA sequence: TGTGCCAGCAGCCCTTTTTCGTTCTTGAGGGGGCTGTCTTACAATGAGCAGTTCTTC. Its protein product is CASSPFSFLRGLSYNEQFF.

The chain joins TRBV19 to TRBJ2-7; D unresolved. The CDR3 length is 14 residues. The germline V gene has CDR1 LNHDA and CDR2 SQIVND (reference sequence). The ends were cut back, 1 base at V and 0 bases at J, with 7 bases in the middle. In nucleotides, the CDR3 is TGTGCCAGTAGTATAGTGCCAGGCTCCTACGAGCAGTACTTC. As protein: CASSIVPGSYEQYF.

This rearrangement joins TRBV19 to TRBJ2-4, with unresolved D. Between the trimmed V and J ends, which lost 6 bases and 11 bases, there was a span of 17 bases. Per the germline V gene, CDR1 is LNHDA and CDR2 is SQIVND (reference sequence). CDR3 length: 13 residues. The chain's CDR3 is CASSPKTVPVQYF. The CDR3 DNA sequence: TGTGCCAGTAGCCCCAAGACCGTCCCCGTTCAGTACTTC.

The chain is built from TRBV7-2 and TRBJ2-2; a possible D gene is TRBD1 (6 bases). Trimming stripped 3 bases from V and 0 bases from J, with 8 bases between. This CDR3 is built from 15 residues. CDR1 and CDR2 (germline): SGHTA, FQGNSA. DNA for the CDR3: TGTGCCAGCAGCTTCAGGACAGCGAACACCGGGGAGCTGTTTTTT. This encodes CASSFRTANTGELFF. Full variable domain (remainder filled in from reference TRBV7-2 and TRBJ2-2): GAGVSQSPSNKVTEKGKDVELRCDPISGHTALYWYRQSLGQGLEFLIYFQGNSAPDKSGLPSDRFSAERTGGSVSTLTIQRTQQEDSAVYLCASSFRTANTGELFFGEGSRLTVL.

Turning to this clone: Other DNA sequences in the same sample also yield this CDR3. The V and J genes are TRBV6-1 and TRBJ2-1; D remains ambiguous. The CDR3 has 14 residues. Germline CDR1 and CDR2: MNHNS and SASEGT. V was trimmed by 4 bases and J by 9 bases, leaving 16 bases between them. CDR3 region: CASSGKKWNSEQFF. CDR3 nucleotide sequence: TGTGCCAGCAGTGGAAAGAAGTGGAACTCTGAGCAGTTCTTC.

J is TRBJ2-7 and V is TRBV10-2; D uncertain. Germline V gives CDR1 WSHSY, CDR2 SAAADI. V shed 4 bases and J shed 7 bases, with 14 bases lying between them. CDR3 length: 13 amino acids. The CDR3 spells CASSAGESGEQYF. CDR3 sequence (DNA): TGCGCCAGCAGTGCTGGAGAGTCCGGAGAGCAGTACTTC.

This chain connects TRBV28 to TRBJ2-7, with unresolved D. V lost 6 bases and J 1 base, leaving 13 bases between the germline ends. This CDR3 contains 14 residues. In germline, CDR1 is MDHEN, CDR2 SYDVKM. The chain's CDR3 is CASSPGDRSYEQYF. The CDR3 nucleotides read TGTGCCAGCAGCCCTGGCGACCGATCCTACGAGCAGTACTTC.

The V and J genes are TRBV18 and TRBJ1-1; D may be TRBD1 (5 bases). Germline V gene data show CDR1 as KGHSH and CDR2 as LQKENI. This CDR3 has 14 amino acids. V was shortened by 0 bases and J by 1 base, with 6 bases between the two germline ends. CDR3 in DNA: TGTGCCAGCTCACCACCAGGACAGAACACTGAAGCTTTCTTT. Protein: CASSPPGQNTEAFF.

The V gene is TRBV28, the J gene TRBJ2-1; 9 bases are a match to TRBD1. CDR3 size: 16 residues. J was trimmed by 7 bases and V by 5 bases; bases with no gene match: 12. From germline, CDR1 is MDHEN and CDR2 SYDVKM. The CDR3 protein is CASSISGTGLENEQFF. Here the CDR3 DNA reads TGTGCCAGCAGTATCTCCGGGACAGGGTTAGAAAATGAGCAGTTCTTC.

CDR3 DNA sequence: TGTGCCAGCAGTTTATTCCCTAGCGGTAACTACAATGAGCAGTTCTTC. Its translation is CASSLFPSGNYNEQFF. The chain recombines TRBV28 with TRBJ2-1; 7 bases line up with TRBD2. This CDR3 comprises 16 residues. CDR1 and CDR2 from the germline V gene are MDHEN and SYDVKM. The junction had 6 bases not matched to a gene; V was cut back by 1 base and J by 3 bases.

The gene calls are TRBV27 and TRBJ2-1; 9 nucleotides match TRBD1. The CDR3 sequence is 15 residues long. Germline loops: CDR1 MNHEY, CDR2 SMNVEV (reference sequence). J gave up 5 bases and V 1 base, and 3 bases lay outside the gene matches. CDR3 sequence: CASSLWDRVDNEQFF. In DNA form, the CDR3 reads TGTGCCAGCAGTTTATGGGACAGGGTGGACAATGAGCAGTTCTTC.

The genes are TRBV12-5 and TRBJ2-1; tentatively, D is TRBD1 or TRBD2 (6 bases each). This CDR3 has 14 residues. Germline V gene lookup returns CDR1 LGHNT and CDR2 FRNRAP. Deletions cut 7 bases from V and 4 bases from J, with 14 bases between. The CDR3 DNA is TGTGCTAGTGTTAGCGGAGGGGGATACAATGAGCAGTTCTTC. Its protein product is CASVSGGGYNEQFF.

The chain's CDR3 is CASSAGTSGRHEQYF. For the CDR3, the DNA is TGTGCCAGCAGCGCCGGGACTAGCGGGAGGCACGAGCAGTACTTC. The chain joins TRBV7-6 to TRBJ2-7; 15 nucleotides line up with TRBD2. Germline V gene lookup returns CDR1 SGHVS and CDR2 FNYEAQ. V was pared by 5 bases and J by 5 bases, with 4 bases of the junction left unmatched. This CDR3 region has 15 residues.

V usage is TRBV19 and J usage is TRBJ2-5; 7 bases are a match to TRBD2. Germline assignment: CDR1 LNHDA and CDR2 SQIVND (reference sequence). The CDR3 covers 15 residues. The V gene end was trimmed by 3 bases and the J gene end by 5 bases; junction bases not matched to a gene: 9. The CDR3 protein is CASSIGAGEGETQYF. The CDR3 nucleotides are TGTGCCAGTAGTATCGGGGCGGGAGAGGGGGAGACCCAGTACTTC.

The CDR3 spells CASSHWDSPSQYF. In DNA, the CDR3 is TGCGCCAGCAGCCACTGGGACAGCCCTTCGCAGTATTTT. V and J are TRBV4-1 and TRBJ2-3, with 7 bases matching TRBD1. The CDR3 loop spans 13 amino acids. With 3 bases clipped from V and 10 bases from J, the junction kept 7 bases outside the gene matches. In germline, CDR1 is MGHRA, CDR2 YSYEKL.

The V gene is TRBV18, the J gene TRBJ2-1, with a tentative D call TRBD1 (6 bases). Trimming pared 1 base from V and 5 bases from J, leaving 12 bases between. This CDR3 has 15 residues. CDR1 KGHSH and CDR2 LQKENI come from the germline V gene. In DNA form, the CDR3 reads TGTGCCAGCTCACCACAGGGACAAATTAACAATGAGCAGTTCTTC. Translated, it gives CASSPQGQINNEQFF.

The chain links TRBV7-3 to TRBJ1-5; D gene unclear. Germline V gene sequence: CDR1 SGHTA, CDR2 FQGTGA. This CDR3 is 13 amino acids long. Trimming stripped 0 bases from V and 7 bases from J, with 7 bases between. The CDR3 DNA reads TGTGCCAGCAGCTTAACTGAGGGCCAGCCCCAGCATTTT. Residues: CASSLTEGQPQHF.